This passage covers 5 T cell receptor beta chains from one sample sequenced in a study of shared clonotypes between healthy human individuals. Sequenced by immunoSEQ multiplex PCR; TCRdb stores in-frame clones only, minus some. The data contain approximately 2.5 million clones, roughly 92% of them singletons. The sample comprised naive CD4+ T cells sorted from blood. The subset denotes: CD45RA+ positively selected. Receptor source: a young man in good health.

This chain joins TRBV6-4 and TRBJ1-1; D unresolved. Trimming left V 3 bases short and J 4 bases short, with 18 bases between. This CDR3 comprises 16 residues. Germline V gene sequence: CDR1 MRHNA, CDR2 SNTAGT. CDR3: CASSESGLASGTEAFF. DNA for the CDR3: TGTGCCAGCAGTGAATCAGGTCTCGCGTCAGGCACTGAAGCTTTCTTT.

CDR3 nucleotide sequence: TGTGCCAGCAGTTTGCCAGGGACTACCGCTGAAGCTTTCTTT. Translation gives CASSLPGTTAEAFF. The V call is TRBV28, the J call TRBJ1-1; a weak D match, TRBD1 (5 bases). The CDR3 extends over 14 amino acids. V shed 3 bases and J shed 6 bases, with 14 bases lying between them. The germline V gene has CDR1 MDHEN and CDR2 SYDVKM. Full variable domain (rest looked up from reference TRBV28 and TRBJ1-1): DVKVTQSSRYLVKRTGEKVFLECVQDMDHENMFWYRQDPGLGLRLIYFSYDVKMKEKGDIPEGYSVSREKKERFSLILESASTNQTSMYLCASSLPGTTAEAFFGQGTRLTVV.

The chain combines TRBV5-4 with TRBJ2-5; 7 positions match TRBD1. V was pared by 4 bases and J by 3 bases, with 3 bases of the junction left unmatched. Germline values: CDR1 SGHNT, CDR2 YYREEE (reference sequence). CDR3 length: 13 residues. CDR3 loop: CASSPGQEETQYF. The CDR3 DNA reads TGTGCCAGCAGCCCAGGACAGGAAGAGACCCAGTACTTC.

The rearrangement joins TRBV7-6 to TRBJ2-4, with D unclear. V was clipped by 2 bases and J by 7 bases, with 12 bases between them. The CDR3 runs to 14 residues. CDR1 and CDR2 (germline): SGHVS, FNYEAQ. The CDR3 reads CASSLTVQKNIQYF. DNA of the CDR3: TGTGCCAGCAGCTTAACCGTCCAAAAGAACATTCAGTACTTC.

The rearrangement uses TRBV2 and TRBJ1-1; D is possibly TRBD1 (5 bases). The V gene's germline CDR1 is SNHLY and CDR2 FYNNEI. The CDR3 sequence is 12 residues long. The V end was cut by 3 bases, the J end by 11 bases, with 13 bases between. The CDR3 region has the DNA TGTGCCAGCAGTGATCCTGCTCGGGGGGCTTTCTTT. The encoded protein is CASSDPARGAFF. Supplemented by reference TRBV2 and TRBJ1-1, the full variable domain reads EPEVTQTPSHQVTQMGQEVILRCVPISNHLYFYWYRQILGQKVEFLVSFYNNEISEKSEIFDDQFSVERPDGSNFTLKIRSTKLEDSAMYFCASSDPARGAFFGQGTRLTVV.